The present entry profiles one T cell receptor beta chain with its context. Its target is unknown. These data come from a study of cytomegalovirus exposure and HLA in healthy donors. Whole-study findings and limits: Subsequent analysis revealed that first-cohort TCR clusters tended to co-occur in the 95 to 150 validation repertoires. The authors enumerated some 170 TCR beta chains as linked to cytomegalovirus. Specificity for CMV antigens was confirmed in vitro for a few of the CMV-associated chains.

The study drew the donors from its roughly 130-subject validation cohort, separate from the approximately 700-subject first cohort. Assay used: immunoSEQ multiplex PCR; TCRdb lists only in-frame clones, some missing. The table has fewer than 100,000 clones, more than 75% seen once; the top ten hold roughly 2.1%. Germline-derived CDR1 and CDR2 are SGHDN and FVKESK. Trimming took 3 bases from V and 2 from J; bases not matched to a gene: 3. This CDR3 has 15 amino acids. The source of this sequence is a man aged 25 to 40 in good health and CMV-seronegative. The chain links TRBV14 to TRBJ2-7; 11 bases map to TRBD1. The source material was PBMCs. The CDR3 is CASSQWGQGAYEQYF. The CDR3 DNA reads TGTGCCAGCAGCCAGTGGGGACAGGGGGCCTACGAGCAGTACTTC.